Following are 22 T cell receptor beta chains from one sample sequenced in a study of CD8 T cells in ankylosing spondylitis. Overall study results and limits: Characteristic, it appeared, of ankylosing spondylitis blood was a TCR beta motif of about eight highly homologous variants.

These receptors have no identified antigens. TCRdb independently ran MiXCR on the 5' RACE reads; one entry per CDR3 protein. This sample yields more than 250,000 distinct CDR3 sequences, of which approximately 8.2% are seen a single time; about 15% belongs to the top ten. Specimen: blood, either unsorted or a sorted T cell fraction (not recorded which). These receptors all come from a male donor with ankylosing spondylitis.

The rearrangement uses TRBV12-3 or TRBV12-4 and TRBJ2-3; 7 bases map to TRBD2. The CDR3 runs 14 residues. Trimming removed 3 bases from V and 2 bases from J; junction bases left unmatched: 2. CDR3 loop: CASSFQRDTDTQYF. The DNA of the CDR3 is TGTGCCAGCAGTTTCCAGCGGGACACAGATACGCAGTATTTT.

The CDR3 sequence: CASNPGLQETQYF. The CDR3 coding sequence is TGTGCCAGCAATCCGGGACTGCAGGAGACCCAGTACTTC. This chain joins TRBV6-2 or TRBV6-3 and TRBJ2-5; a possible D gene is TRBD2 (6 bases). This CDR3 comprises 13 residues. Germline-derived CDR1 and CDR2 are MNHEY and SVGEGT. Trimming took off 7 bases at V and 5 bases at J, with 14 bases between the two ends.

J is TRBJ2-7 and V is TRBV21-1. TRBV21-1 is a known pseudogene. CDR3 length: 17 residues. This CDR3 reads CASSKEAQDRQLYEQYF. Here the CDR3 DNA reads TGTGCCAGCAGCAAAGAAGCTCAGGACAGGCAGCTCTACGAGCAGTACTTC.

The chain joins TRBV4-1 to TRBJ2-7; no clear D. The CDR3 runs 14 residues. V was pared by 2 bases and J by 3 bases, with 11 bases between. Germline V gene sequence: CDR1 MGHRA, CDR2 YSYEKL. The CDR3 DNA follows: TGCGCCAGCAGCCAATCTGTTGAGTTCTACGAGCAGTACTTC. This encodes CASSQSVEFYEQYF.

The chain employs TRBV9 and TRBJ2-1; 8 nucleotides agree with TRBD2. V shed 7 bases, J shed 7 bases, and the junction held 10 bases outside the gene matches. The CDR3 runs 14 residues. Germline CDR1 and CDR2: SGDLS and YYNGEE. The CDR3 DNA reads as TGTGCCAGCGGACTTCTAGCGGGCGGTAATGAGCAGTTCTTC. This translates into CASGLLAGGNEQFF.

This clonotype was detected only a few times. V usage is TRBV29-1 and J usage is TRBJ1-5, with 7 bases fitting TRBD1. After removal of 4 bases from V and 6 bases from J, the junction contained 9 bases not matched to a gene. Per the germline V gene, CDR1 is SQVTM and CDR2 is ANQGSEA. CDR3 size: 14 residues. The chain's CDR3 is CSVAQGGSGQPQHF. CDR3 nucleotide sequence: TGCAGCGTTGCCCAGGGGGGATCCGGTCAGCCCCAGCATTTT.

This rearrangement joins TRBV5-1 to TRBJ2-1; D might be TRBD2 (6 bases). CDR3 length: 17 amino acids. The germline V gene has CDR1 SGHRS and CDR2 YFSETQ. V was trimmed by 1 base and J by 3 bases, leaving 17 bases between them. DNA for the CDR3: TGCGCCAGCAGCTTGATAATAGCGGCAGACAACTACAATGAGCAGTTCTTC. Translated, it gives CASSLIIAADNYNEQFF.

The chain links TRBV5-1 to TRBJ2-3, with no clear D. Trimming left V 0 bases short and J 6 bases short, with 11 bases between. Germline CDR1 and CDR2: SGHRS and YFSETQ. The CDR3 loop spans 14 amino acids. The CDR3 DNA follows: TGCGCCAGCAGCTTGGACCCCAACACCGATACGCAGTATTTT. It is translated as CASSLDPNTDTQYF.

This rearrangement joins TRBV7-2 to TRBJ2-3; 10 nucleotides line up with TRBD2. The CDR3 contains 16 residues. The V segment lost 2 bases and the J segment 5 bases; nucleotides outside the gene matches: 7. The germline gives CDR1 SGHTA, CDR2 FQGNSA. Written as DNA, the CDR3 is TGTGCCAGCAGCTTAATAAGCGGGAGGGCCATAGATACGCAGTATTTT. This encodes CASSLISGRAIDTQYF.

This clonotype was seen at least ten times. This rearrangement joins TRBV19 to TRBJ2-5; TRBD2 might be the D (6 bases). CDR1 LNHDA and CDR2 SQIVND come from the germline V gene (reference sequence). The CDR3 totals 13 residues. The ends were cut back, 9 bases at V and 5 bases at J, with 16 bases in the middle. For the CDR3, the DNA is TGTGCCAGCGCTACACGGGAGCGGGAGACCCAGTACTTC. Residues: CASATRERETQYF. Looking up the rest from reference TRBV19 and TRBJ2-5 gives the full variable domain: DGGITQSPKYLFRKEGQNVTLSCEQNLNHDAMYWYRQDPGQGLRLIYYSQIVNDFQKGDIAEGYSVSREKKESFPLTVTSAQKNPTAFYLCASATRERETQYFGPGTRLLVL.

The genes are TRBV19 and TRBJ1-1; D is unclear. The CDR3 covers 14 residues. V lost 5 bases and J lost 1, with 11 bases in between. Per the germline V gene, CDR1 is LNHDA and CDR2 is SQIVND (reference sequence). The CDR3: CASSLTVGNTEAFF. The CDR3 nucleotides are TGTGCCAGTAGTCTCACGGTGGGGAACACTGAAGCTTTCTTT. The whole variable domain, filled in from reference TRBV19 and TRBJ1-1, reads DGGITQSPKYLFRKEGQNVTLSCEQNLNHDAMYWYRQDPGQGLRLIYYSQIVNDFQKGDIAEGYSVSREKKESFPLTVTSAQKNPTAFYLCASSLTVGNTEAFFGQGTRLTVV.

This clonotype was observed many times. V is TRBV6-5 and J is TRBJ1-5, with 10 bases identical to TRBD1. This CDR3 contains 15 residues. Germline-derived CDR1 and CDR2 are MNHEY and SVGAGI. J lost 2 bases, V lost 4 bases, and 2 bases had no gene match. The CDR3: CASSSGTGGNQPQHF. CDR3 DNA sequence: TGTGCCAGCAGTTCCGGGACAGGGGGCAATCAGCCCCAGCATTTT.

The V call is TRBV7-2, the J call TRBJ2-1; D ambiguous. The germline V gene has CDR1 SGHTA and CDR2 FQGNSA. The CDR3 extends over 14 amino acids. V lost 1 base, J lost 6 bases, and 10 bases lay in between. The CDR3 DNA reads TGTGCCAGCAGCTTAGGCAGACAAAGCAATGAGCAGTTCTTC. This encodes CASSLGRQSNEQFF.

The genes are TRBV18 and TRBJ2-3; 12 bases map to TRBD2. The V and J ends lost 1 base and 4 bases, in that order; junction bases with no gene match: 3. Germline loops: CDR1 KGHSH, CDR2 LQKENI. The CDR3 contains 16 residues. The CDR3 sequence: CASSPLTSGSSDTQYF. In DNA, the CDR3 is TGTGCCAGCTCACCACTGACTAGCGGGAGCTCAGATACGCAGTATTTT.

This clonotype was counted a few times. The chain uses TRBV7-3 and TRBJ2-1; a possible D gene is TRBD1 (5 bases). Trimming stripped 1 base from V and 6 bases from J, with 10 bases between. Germline V gene sequence: CDR1 SGHTA, CDR2 FQGTGA. The CDR3 is made up of 14 amino acids. The CDR3 is CASSLRDGANEQFF. The CDR3 region has the DNA TGTGCCAGCAGCTTAAGGGATGGGGCCAATGAGCAGTTCTTC.

The chain joins TRBV28 to TRBJ1-5; D is perhaps TRBD1 (5 bases). Germline V CDR1 and CDR2: MDHEN, SYDVKM. CDR3 length equals 17 residues. V was shortened by 4 bases and J by 0 bases, with 16 bases between the two germline ends. CDR3 DNA sequence: TGTGCCAGCAGTTCCCCCCCGGGACCGAATAGCAATCAGCCCCAGCATTTT. Its protein is CASSSPPGPNSNQPQHF.

The J gene is TRBJ1-1, the V gene TRBV12-3 or TRBV12-4, with D possibly TRBD1 on 6 matching bases. CDR3 length: 14 amino acids. Between the trimmed V and J ends, which lost 5 bases and 3 bases, there was a span of 13 bases. The CDR3 nucleotides read TGTGCCAGCAGTCCTTGGGGGGGCTACACTGAAGCTTTCTTT. It specifies CASSPWGGYTEAFF.

This clonotype showed up just a few times. This chain uses TRBV21-1 with TRBJ2-6; TRBD2, the table's D call, lacks a check against the DNA. TRBV21-1 corresponds to a pseudogene. The CDR3 contains 19 residues. Written as DNA, the CDR3 is TGTGCCAGCAGCAAAGTCTTAGGACTAGCGGTCTCTGGGGCCAACGTCCTGACTTTC. Translating it yields CASSKVLGLAVSGANVLTF.

The rearrangement joins TRBV6-5 to TRBJ2-1; possibly TRBD1 or TRBD2 for D (6 bases each). This CDR3 contains 13 residues. Germline CDR1 is MNHEY and CDR2 is SVGAGI. The germline V and J ends were trimmed by 6 bases and 6 bases, with 12 bases remaining between them. CDR3 sequence reads: CASRYREANEQFF. The CDR3 DNA reads as TGTGCCAGCAGATACAGGGAGGCCAATGAGCAGTTCTTC.

Many counts were recorded for this clonotype. The chain links TRBV12-3 or TRBV12-4 to TRBJ1-6; no definite D call. The CDR3 runs to 14 residues. V was shortened by 3 bases and J by 4 bases, with 7 bases between the two germline ends. The CDR3 bases are TGTGCCAGCAGTTTCCGGCAGTATAATTCACCCCTCCACTTT. This gives the protein CASSFRQYNSPLHF.

The chain recombines TRBV5-4 with TRBJ2-3; 13 nucleotides match TRBD2. CDR3 length: 19 residues. The germline V gene has CDR1 SGHNT and CDR2 YYREEE (reference sequence). V trimming: 1 base; J trimming: 2 bases; junction bases outside the gene matches: 10. The CDR3 is CASSLSGLAGTAYTDTQYF. The CDR3 region has the DNA TGTGCCAGCAGCTTGTCGGGACTAGCGGGAACGGCGTACACAGATACGCAGTATTTT.

There are many counts of this clonotype. The chain carries TRBV5-5 and TRBJ2-1; D is unclear. The CDR3 covers 14 residues. Trimming shortened V by 2 bases and J by 0 bases, and 6 bases separated the two germline ends. The germline CDR1 and CDR2 sequences are SGHKS and YYEKEE (reference sequence). The CDR3 is CASSFLSSYNEQFF. The CDR3 DNA follows: TGTGCCAGCAGCTTTCTGAGCTCCTACAATGAGCAGTTCTTC.